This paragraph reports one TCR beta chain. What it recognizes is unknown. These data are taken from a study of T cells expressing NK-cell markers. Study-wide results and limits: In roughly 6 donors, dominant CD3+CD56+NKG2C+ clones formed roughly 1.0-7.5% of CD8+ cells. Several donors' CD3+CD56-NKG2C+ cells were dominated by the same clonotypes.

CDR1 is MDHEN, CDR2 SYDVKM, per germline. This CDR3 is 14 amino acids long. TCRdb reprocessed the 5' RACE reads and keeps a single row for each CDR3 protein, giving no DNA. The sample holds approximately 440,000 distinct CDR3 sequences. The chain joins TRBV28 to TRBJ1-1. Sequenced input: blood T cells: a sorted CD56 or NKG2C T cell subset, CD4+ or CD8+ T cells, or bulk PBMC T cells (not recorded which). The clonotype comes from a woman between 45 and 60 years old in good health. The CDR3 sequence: CASSLSVQTAEAFF.